This TCR beta chain is from a study of T cell repertoires in cytomegalovirus infection. As for the study in general: Both recently identified HLA-C-restricted and well-studied HLA-B-restricted CMV epitopes were used in the study. A matching HLA type, together with CMV infection, was signaled by public TCR beta signatures. General observations from the study: The ex vivo response was dominated by HLA-C-restricted CMV-specific TCR beta clonotypes. Pooled public TCR beta family frequency picked out CMV carriers with the relevant HLA.

The CDR3 is 18 amino acids. Germline V gives CDR1 SEHNR, CDR2 FQNEAQ (reference sequence). V trimming: 5 bases; J trimming: 3 bases; junction bases outside the gene matches: 15. A word on this clonotype: Its specificity is not known.

TCRdb redid the calling of the reads with MiXCR, one entry per CDR3 protein. The top ten hold roughly 13% of the sample, which has about 770,000 distinct CDR3 sequences, just under 30% seen once. The clonotype originates from a human donor in good health (CMV status not recorded). Some clones in this sample may be carry-over from other donors' samples. This specimen was cultured CD8+ T cells from PBMCs, taken from culture after CMV antigen stimulation. V is TRBV7-9 and J is TRBJ2-7; 11 nucleotides line up with TRBD1. CDR3 residues: CASSPPDRGRRGIYEQYF. The CDR3 nucleotides are TGTGCCAGCAGCCCTCCGGACAGGGGGCGCAGAGGGATCTACGAGCAGTACTTC. The full variable domain, its missing parts supplied by reference TRBV7-9 and TRBJ2-7, is DTGVSQNPRHKITKRGQNVTFRCDPISEHNRLYWYRQTLGQGPEFLTYFQNEAQLEKSRLLSDRFSAERPKGSFSTLEIQRTEQGDSAMYLCASSPPDRGRRGIYEQYFGPGTRLTVT.